This TCR beta chain comes out of a study of T cells in Graves' hyperthyroidism and ophthalmopathy. Study-wide context: Once the initial diagnosis was made, peripheral blood was obtained before any treatment.

Amplified TCR beta CDR3 regions came from RNA transcripts. A first-round RT-PCR of the TCR CDR3 used the HTBI primer set. TCRdb re-derived calls from the multiplex PCR reads in MiXCR, one entry per CDR3 protein. The sample includes about 400,000 distinct CDR3 sequences, about 15% of them seen just once. Germline CDR1 reads LNHNV; CDR2 reads YYDKDF (reference sequence). The CDR3 has 13 residues. Trimming pared 0 bases from V and 3 bases from J, leaving 5 bases between. Graves' hyperthyroidism without ophthalmopathy progression within 18 months was termed stable. A few counts support this clonotype. Antigen unknown. The study, taken as a whole, reports: By a 13 V-J model, ophthalmopathy was set apart from stable hyperthyroidism. In the blood, most expanded thyroid clonotypes above 0.001 appeared as well.

The gene calls are TRBV15 and TRBJ1-2; D is perhaps TRBD1 (5 bases). The material sequenced was blood. The TCR sequence derives from a woman in her twenties or thirties with Graves' hyperthyroidism. CDR3 coding DNA: TGTGCCACCAGCAGAGAACAGGACTATGGCTACACCTTC. Translated, it gives CATSREQDYGYTF.